This T cell receptor (beta chain) was obtained from a study of blood T cell repertoires in COVID-19. Profiled with immunoSEQ multiplex PCR; TCRdb holds only in-frame clones, not every one. The data hold about 130,000 clones, with about four fifths observed a single time. V was pared by 6 bases and J by 2 bases, with 7 bases of the junction left unmatched. This CDR3 is built from 15 residues. CDR1 is MNHEY and CDR2 is SVGAGI in the germline V gene. V gene TRBV6-5 combines with J gene TRBJ2-1; 7 bases align to TRBD1. The receptor was isolated from a man in his thirties or forties who had recovered from COVID-19. Sequences were obtained from PBMCs or T cells enriched from blood (not recorded which). CDR3 nucleotide sequence: TGTGCCAGCAGCACAGGGACAGTAACCTACAATGAGCAGTTCTTC. Translating gives CASSTGTVTYNEQFF.